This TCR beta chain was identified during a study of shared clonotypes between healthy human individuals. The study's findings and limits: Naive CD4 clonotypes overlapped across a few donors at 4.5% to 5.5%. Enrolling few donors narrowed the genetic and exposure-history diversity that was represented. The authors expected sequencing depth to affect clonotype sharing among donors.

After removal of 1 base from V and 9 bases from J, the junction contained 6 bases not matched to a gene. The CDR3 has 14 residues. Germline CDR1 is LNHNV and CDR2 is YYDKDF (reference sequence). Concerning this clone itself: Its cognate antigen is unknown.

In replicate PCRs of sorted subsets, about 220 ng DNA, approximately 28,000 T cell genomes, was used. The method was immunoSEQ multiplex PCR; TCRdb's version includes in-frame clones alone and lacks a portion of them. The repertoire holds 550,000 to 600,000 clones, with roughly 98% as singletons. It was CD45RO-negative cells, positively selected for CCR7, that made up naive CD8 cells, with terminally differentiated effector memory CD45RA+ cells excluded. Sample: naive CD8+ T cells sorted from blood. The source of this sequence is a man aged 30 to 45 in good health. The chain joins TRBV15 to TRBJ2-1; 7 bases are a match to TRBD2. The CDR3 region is CATSRGGAGAEQFF. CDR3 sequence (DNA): TGTGCCACCAGCAGAGGTGGCGCGGGAGCTGAGCAGTTCTTC.